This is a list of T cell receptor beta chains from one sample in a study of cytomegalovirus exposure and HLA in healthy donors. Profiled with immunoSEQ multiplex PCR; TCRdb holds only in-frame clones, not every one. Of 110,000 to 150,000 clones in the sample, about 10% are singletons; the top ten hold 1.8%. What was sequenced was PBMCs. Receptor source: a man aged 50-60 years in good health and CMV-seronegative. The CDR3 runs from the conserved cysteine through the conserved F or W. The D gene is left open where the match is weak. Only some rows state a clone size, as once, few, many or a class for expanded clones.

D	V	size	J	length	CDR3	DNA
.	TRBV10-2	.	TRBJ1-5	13	CASTGDSNQPQHF	TGCGCCAGCACAGGTGATAGCAATCAGCCCCAGCATTTT
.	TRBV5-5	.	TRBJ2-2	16	CASSLRGSANTGELFF	TGTGCCAGCAGCTTGAGGGGGAGCGCGAACACCGGGGAGCTGTTTTTT
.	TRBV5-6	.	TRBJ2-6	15	CASSLDTRGANVLTF	TGTGCCAGCAGCTTGGACACCAGGGGGGCCAACGTCCTGACTTTC
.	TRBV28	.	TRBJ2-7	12	CASSPREGEQYF	TGTGCCAGCAGCCCCAGGGAAGGCGAGCAGTACTTC
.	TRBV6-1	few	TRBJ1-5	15	CASSPYGGSNQPQHF	TGTGCCAGCAGCCCTTACGGGGGTAGCAATCAGCCCCAGCATTTT
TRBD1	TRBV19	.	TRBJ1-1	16	CASISRQGALDTEAFF	TGTGCCAGTATTTCGAGACAGGGGGCTTTGGACACTGAAGCTTTCTTT
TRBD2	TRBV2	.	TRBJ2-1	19	CASSELAGGPRTMLDEQFF	TGTGCCAGCAGCGAACTAGCGGGAGGGCCACGGACAATGTTGGATGAGCAGTTCTTC
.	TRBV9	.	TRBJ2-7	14	CASSVATSSYEQYF	TGTGCCAGCAGCGTAGCTACCTCTTCCTACGAGCAGTACTTC
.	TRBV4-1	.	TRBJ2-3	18	CASSQRYPGEINTDTQYF	TGCGCCAGCAGCCAAAGGTATCCAGGGGAAATCAACACAGATACGCAGTATTTT
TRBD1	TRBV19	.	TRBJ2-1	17	CASSKTGRTGYDNEQFF	TGTGCCAGTAGTAAAACGGGGCGGACAGGGTATGACAATGAGCAGTTCTTC
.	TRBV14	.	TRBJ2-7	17	CASSQGWGREDAYEQYF	TGTGCCAGCAGCCAAGGCTGGGGCAGGGAGGACGCCTACGAGCAGTACTTC
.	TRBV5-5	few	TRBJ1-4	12	CASSLTEEKLFF	TGTGCCAGCAGCTTGACAGAGGAAAAACTGTTTTTT
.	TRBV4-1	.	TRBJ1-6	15	CASSPNTGMGSPLHF	TGCGCCAGCAGCCCAAACACAGGGATGGGTTCACCCCTCCACTTT
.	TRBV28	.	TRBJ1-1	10	CASSFREAFF	TGTGCCAGCAGTTTCAGAGAAGCTTTCTTT
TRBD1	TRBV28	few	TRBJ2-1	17	CASSLRTGATYYNEQFF	TGTGCCAGCAGTTTAAGGACAGGGGCCACCTATTACAATGAGCAGTTCTTC
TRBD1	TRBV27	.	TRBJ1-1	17	CASSPGTGQTMNTEAFF	TGTGCCAGCAGTCCCGGGACAGGTCAGACCATGAACACTGAAGCTTTCTTT
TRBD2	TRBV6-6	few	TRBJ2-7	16	CASSYLWTSGRREQYF	TGTGCCAGCAGTTACCTTTGGACTAGCGGGAGACGGGAGCAGTACTTC
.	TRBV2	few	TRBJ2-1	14	CASTKAGRYNEQFF	TGTGCCAGCACTAAAGCGGGCCGTTACAATGAGCAGTTCTTC
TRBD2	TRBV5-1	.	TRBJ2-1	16	CASSSVTSGGYNEQFF	TGCGCCAGCAGCTCCGTGACTAGCGGGGGTTACAATGAGCAGTTCTTC
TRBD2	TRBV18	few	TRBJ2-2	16	CASSLSTSGSPGELFF	TGTGCCAGCTCACTGTCGACTAGCGGGAGTCCCGGGGAGCTGTTTTTT
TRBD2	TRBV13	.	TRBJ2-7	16	CASSLGRGAGGHEQYF	TGTGCCAGCAGCTTAGGAAGGGGTGCGGGGGGCCACGAGCAGTACTTC
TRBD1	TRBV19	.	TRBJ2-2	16	CASSQGTDPNTGELFF	TGTGCCAGTAGTCAAGGGACAGACCCGAACACCGGGGAGCTGTTTTTT
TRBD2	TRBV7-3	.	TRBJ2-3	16	CASSTKAGARTDTQYF	TGTGCCAGCAGCACAAAAGCGGGGGCCCGCACAGATACGCAGTATTTT
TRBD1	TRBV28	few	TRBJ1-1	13	CASMRTGWTEAFF	TGTGCCAGCATGAGGACAGGATGGACTGAAGCTTTCTTT
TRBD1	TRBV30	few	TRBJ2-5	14	CAWSQDRGKETQYF	TGTGCCTGGAGTCAAGACAGGGGCAAGGAGACCCAGTACTTC
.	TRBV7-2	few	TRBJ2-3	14	CASSPRLNTDTQYF	TGTGCCAGCAGCCCTCGACTGAACACAGATACGCAGTATTTT
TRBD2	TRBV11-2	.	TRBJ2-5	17	CASSSPPETSGWETQYF	TGTGCCAGCAGCTCGCCACCCGAGACTAGCGGCTGGGAGACCCAGTACTTC
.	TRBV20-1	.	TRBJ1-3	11	CSATQENTIYF	TGCAGTGCTACTCAGGAAAACACCATATATTTT
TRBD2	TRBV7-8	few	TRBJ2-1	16	CASSSPLAGGPGEQFF	TGTGCCAGCAGTAGCCCACTAGCGGGAGGGCCGGGTGAGCAGTTCTTC
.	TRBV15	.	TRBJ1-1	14	CATSREARGTEAFF	TGTGCCACCAGCAGAGAGGCGAGGGGGACTGAAGCTTTCTTT
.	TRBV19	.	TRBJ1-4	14	CASSIGGNNEKLFF	TGTGCCAGTAGTATTGGAGGGAATAATGAAAAACTGTTTTTT
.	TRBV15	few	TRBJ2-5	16	CATRKGVSDNGETQYF	TGTGCCACCAGGAAAGGGGTCTCCGATAACGGGGAGACCCAGTACTTC
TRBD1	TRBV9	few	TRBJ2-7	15	CASSDGQGTLYEQYF	TGTGCCAGCAGCGACGGACAGGGGACGTTGTACGAGCAGTACTTC
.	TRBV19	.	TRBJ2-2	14	CASSIGGRAGELFF	TGTGCCAGTAGTATCGGGGGGCGAGCCGGGGAGCTGTTTTTT
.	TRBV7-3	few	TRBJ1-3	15	CASSLDSFSGNTIYF	TGTGCCAGCAGCCTGGACAGCTTCTCTGGAAACACCATATATTTT
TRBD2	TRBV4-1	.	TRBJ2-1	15	CASSQIGTSGIEQFF	TGCGCCAGCAGCCAAATCGGGACTAGCGGGATTGAGCAGTTCTTC
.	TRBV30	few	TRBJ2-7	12	CAWSRGPYEQYF	TGTGCCTGGAGTAGGGGTCCCTACGAGCAGTACTTC
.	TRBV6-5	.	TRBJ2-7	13	CASSKDYHYEQYF	TGTGCCAGCAGTAAGGACTATCACTACGAGCAGTACTTC
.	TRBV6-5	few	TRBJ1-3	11	CAASGGNTIYF	TGTGCGGCGTCGGGGGGAAACACCATATATTTT
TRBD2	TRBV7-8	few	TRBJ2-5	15	CASSVLAGEGETQYF	TGTGCCAGCAGCGTACTAGCGGGAGAAGGAGAGACCCAGTACTTC
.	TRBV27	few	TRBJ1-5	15	CASSLFSGENQPQHF	TGTGCCAGCAGTTTATTTTCAGGCGAGAATCAGCCCCAGCATTTT
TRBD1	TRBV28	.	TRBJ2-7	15	CASSSGTAYSYEQYF	TGTGCCAGCAGTTCAGGGACAGCGTACTCCTACGAGCAGTACTTC
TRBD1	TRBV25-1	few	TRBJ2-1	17	CASSEFRTGFSYNEQFF	TGTGCCAGCAGTGAATTCAGGACAGGGTTCTCCTACAATGAGCAGTTCTTC
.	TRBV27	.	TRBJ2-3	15	CASSPRGIAPDTQYF	TGTGCCAGCAGCCCTCGGGGAATCGCCCCAGATACGCAGTATTTT
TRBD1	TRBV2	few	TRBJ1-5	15	CASRPRDRDNQPQHF	TGTGCCAGCAGACCAAGGGACAGGGACAATCAGCCCCAGCATTTT
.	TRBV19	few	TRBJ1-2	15	CASSTGQRANYGYTF	TGTGCCAGTAGTACCGGACAGAGAGCTAACTATGGCTACACCTTC